What follows describes a single TCR beta chain. Per the original data handling: Nucleated cell counts were estimated from reference gene primer amplification. Profiled with immunoSEQ multiplex PCR; TCRdb holds only in-frame clones, not every one. The V and J calls and clone size are taken from that table; D and trimming were inferred from the DNA. Of over 30,000 clones listed, about 92% were seen once; the top ten hold roughly 20%. This CDR3 comprises 14 residues. Trimming shortened V by 4 bases and J by 5 bases, and 14 bases separated the two germline ends. Per the germline V gene, CDR1 is SGDLS and CDR2 is YYNGEE. The entry originates in a study of blood T cell repertoires in COVID-19.

The clonotype originates from a man at least 80 years old with acute or convalescent COVID-19. The chain uses TRBV9 and TRBJ2-3; D possibly corresponds to TRBD1 (7 bases). Sequencing was done on a sample of peripheral blood. In DNA form, the CDR3 reads TGTGCCAGCAGCCCCAGGGGGGCCGGAGATACGCAGTATTTT. Its protein product is CASSPRGAGDTQYF. Based on the CDR3 plus reference TRBV9 and TRBJ2-3, the full variable domain is DSGVTQTPKHLITATGQRVTLRCSPRSGDLSVYWYQQSLDQGLQFLIQYYNGEERAKGNILERFSAQQFPDLHSELNLSSLELGDSALYFCASSPRGAGDTQYFGPGTRLTVL.